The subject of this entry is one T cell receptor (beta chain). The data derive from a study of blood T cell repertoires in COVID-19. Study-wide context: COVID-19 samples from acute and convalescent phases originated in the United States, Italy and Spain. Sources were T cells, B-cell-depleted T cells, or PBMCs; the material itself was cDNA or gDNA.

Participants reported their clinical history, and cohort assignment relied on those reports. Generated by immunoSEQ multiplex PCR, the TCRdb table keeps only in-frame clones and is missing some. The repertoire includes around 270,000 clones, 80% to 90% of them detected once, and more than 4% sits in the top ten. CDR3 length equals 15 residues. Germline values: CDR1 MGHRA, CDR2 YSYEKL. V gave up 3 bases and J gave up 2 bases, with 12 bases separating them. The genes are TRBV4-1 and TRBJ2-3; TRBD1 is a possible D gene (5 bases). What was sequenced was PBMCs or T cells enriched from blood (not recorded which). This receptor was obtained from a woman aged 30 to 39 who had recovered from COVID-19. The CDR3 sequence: CASSQGPLYTDTQYF. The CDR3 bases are TGCGCCAGCAGCCAGGGGCCATTGTACACAGATACGCAGTATTTT.